This TCR beta chain emerged from a study of spatial heterogeneity in lung cancer. Study details: In cases with available follow-up PBMC samples, these were sequenced at a median of around 2 years after resection. Detection consistently yielded more beta chains than alpha chains.

The time point: blood at routine non-recurrence follow-up after resection. TCRs were sequenced from unsorted whole RNA of tumor, nontumor lung or PBMC. Trimming removed 1 base at V and 0 bases at J, with 6 bases between. The CDR3 totals 14 residues. The germline CDR1 and CDR2 sequences are LGHNA and YNFKEQ. TCRdb reprocessed the 5' RACE reads with MiXCR, giving one entry per CDR3 protein. The sample contains under 150,000 distinct CDR3 sequences, about a tenth of which appear only once. The TCR sequence derives from a female donor with early-stage non-small cell lung cancer. V gene TRBV4-2 combines with J gene TRBJ1-1; D unclear. Sequencing was performed on PBMCs, taken at follow-up. CDR3 DNA: TGTGCCAGCAGCCAAGTATCTATGAACACTGAAGCTTTCTTT. Translating it yields CASSQVSMNTEAFF.